The 13 T cell receptor beta chains reported below all come from one sample, sequenced in a study of cytomegalovirus exposure and HLA in healthy donors. The PCR contained 60 Vbeta and 13 Jbeta primers. Profiled with immunoSEQ multiplex PCR; TCRdb holds only in-frame clones, not every one. The sample records some 150,000 clones, approximately 87% being singletons. Specimen: PBMCs. Receptors were obtained from a man aged 40-49 years in good health and CMV-seronegative.

Concerning this clone itself: Germline and junction disagree at one end, which may indicate a read error. The chain is built from TRBV4-3 and TRBJ1-1; D remains unclear. The CDR3 extends over 14 amino acids. Germline CDR1 is LGHNA and CDR2 is YSLEER. CDR3: CASRQDEEFTEAFF. CDR3 nucleotide sequence: TGCGCCAGCAGACAAGATGAGGAGTTCACTGAAGCTTTCTTT.

This chain joins TRBV6-1 and TRBJ2-3; the match to TRBD1 covers 7 bases. Trimming removed 3 bases from V and 5 bases from J; junction bases left unmatched: 8. The length of the CDR3 is 15 residues. The germline V gene has CDR1 MNHNS and CDR2 SASEGT. The CDR3 nucleotides read TGTGCCAGCAGTGAGGGACAGACCTGGGGAGATACGCAGTATTTT. Protein product: CASSEGQTWGDTQYF.

CDR3 DNA sequence: TGTGCCAGCAGCTTAAGAACAGAACCTGAGCACGAGCAGTACTTC. Its protein is CASSLRTEPEHEQYF. This chain uses TRBV5-4 with TRBJ2-7; D remains ambiguous. The CDR3 is 15 residues long. Germline V gene lookup returns CDR1 SGHNT and CDR2 YYREEE (reference sequence). V dropped 2 bases and J dropped 5 bases, with 17 bases sitting between them.

V usage is TRBV19 and J usage is TRBJ1-2; 8 bases align to TRBD1. CDR1 LNHDA and CDR2 SQIVND come from the germline V gene (reference sequence). CDR3 size: 14 residues. J gave up 0 bases and V 5 bases, and 2 bases lay outside the gene matches. For the CDR3, the DNA is TGTGCCAGTAGTCCACAGGGGGCTAACTATGGCTACACCTTC. Protein sequence: CASSPQGANYGYTF. The variable domain in full, completed from reference TRBV19 and TRBJ1-2, reads DGGITQSPKYLFRKEGQNVTLSCEQNLNHDAMYWYRQDPGQGLRLIYYSQIVNDFQKGDIAEGYSVSREKKESFPLTVTSAQKNPTAFYLCASSPQGANYGYTFGSGTRLTVV.

The rearrangement uses TRBV28 and TRBJ1-5; TRBD1 might be the D (6 bases). CDR3 size: 16 residues. The V and J ends lost 6 bases and 3 bases respectively, with 18 bases between them. CDR1 is MDHEN and CDR2 is SYDVKM in the germline V gene. The chain's CDR3 is CASSPRGGGDNQPQHF. The CDR3 DNA sequence: TGTGCCAGCAGCCCTAGGGGTGGGGGCGACAATCAGCCCCAGCATTTT.

The chain combines TRBV5-1 with TRBJ2-7, with a tentative D call TRBD1 (6 bases). Germline V lookup: CDR1 SGHRS, CDR2 YFSETQ. This CDR3 comprises 16 residues. With 4 bases removed from V and 0 bases from J, the gap between germline ends came to 17 bases. CDR3 coding DNA: TGCGCCAGCAGCCCCCGAGGCAGGGGATCCTCCTACGAGCAGTACTTC. Its protein is CASSPRGRGSSYEQYF.

The table lists this clone with a few counts. The gene calls are TRBV5-4 and TRBJ2-7, with 8 bases aligning to TRBD1. This CDR3 is 15 amino acids long. Unmatched junction bases numbered 11, after V lost 4 bases and J lost 5 bases. Per the germline V gene, CDR1 is SGHNT and CDR2 is YYREEE (reference sequence). CDR3 region: CASSGTGLSTHEQYF. CDR3 nucleotide sequence: TGTGCCAGCAGCGGGACAGGTCTCTCCACCCACGAGCAGTACTTC.

The genes are TRBV27 and TRBJ2-7; 8 bases fit TRBD1. The CDR3 runs to 14 residues. The germline V gene has CDR1 MNHEY and CDR2 SMNVEV (reference sequence). V gave up 6 bases and J gave up 3 bases; unmatched junction bases: 7. The CDR3 loop is CASSLAGTGYEQYF. The CDR3 DNA is TGTGCCAGCAGCCTCGCCGGGACAGGCTACGAGCAGTACTTC.

The chain couples TRBV6-6 to TRBJ1-5, with 8 bases lining up with TRBD1. This CDR3 contains 15 residues. Trimming cost V 6 bases and J 0 bases; bases outside gene matches: 4. Germline V gene sequence: CDR1 MNHNY, CDR2 SVGAGI (reference sequence). This chain's CDR3 is CASRQDRDSNQPQHF. In DNA form, the CDR3 reads TGTGCCAGCAGACAGGACAGGGATAGCAATCAGCCCCAGCATTTT.

This chain joins TRBV2 and TRBJ1-3; 9 nucleotides agree with TRBD1. The germline V gene has CDR1 SNHLY and CDR2 FYNNEI. The CDR3 contains 14 residues. Germline trimming cut 8 bases from V and 4 bases from J; bases unmatched to any gene: 6. CDR3 sequence (DNA): TGTGCCAGCCTGGACAGGGGCATGGGAAACACCATATATTTT. Its translation is CASLDRGMGNTIYF.

This clone was counted only a few times. The rearrangement uses TRBV27 and TRBJ2-7; 8 bases fit TRBD1. The CDR3 loop spans 14 amino acids. V lost 5 bases and J lost 3; bases outside the gene matches: 6. Germline V gene data show CDR1 as MNHEY and CDR2 as SMNVEV (reference sequence). The DNA for the CDR3 is TGTGCCAGCAGTCCGGGACAGGTGAACTACGAGCAGTACTTC. Translation gives CASSPGQVNYEQYF.

The chain has TRBV4-1 and TRBJ1-2, with a possible D match to TRBD1 (5 bases). The CDR3 loop spans 15 amino acids. V was cut by 1 base and J by 1 base, with 10 bases left in between. Germline CDR1 reads MGHRA; CDR2 reads YSYEKL. The CDR3 sequence: CASSQGVRDNYGYTF. CDR3 nucleotide sequence: TGCGCCAGCAGCCAAGGCGTCAGGGATAACTATGGCTACACCTTC.

CDR3 DNA: TGTGCCAGCAGCTTAGAGAAGGGGACAGGGGTATCCTACGAGCAGTACTTC. Its protein is CASSLEKGTGVSYEQYF. The chain uses TRBV7-2 and TRBJ2-7, with 10 nucleotides matching TRBD1. Looked up from germline, CDR1 is SGHTA and CDR2 is FQGNSA. V was pared by 1 base and J by 1 base, with 7 bases of the junction left unmatched. This CDR3 comprises 17 residues. Looking up the rest from reference TRBV7-2 and TRBJ2-7 gives the full variable domain: GAGVSQSPSNKVTEKGKDVELRCDPISGHTALYWYRQSLGQGLEFLIYFQGNSAPDKSGLPSDRFSAERTGGSVSTLTIQRTQQEDSAVYLCASSLEKGTGVSYEQYFGPGTRLTVT.